This paragraph covers one TCR beta chain sequence. The V gene lost 3 bases and the J gene lost 3 bases, with 8 bases spanning the gap. CDR1 MNHNS and CDR2 SASEGT come from the germline V gene. There are 13 residues in the CDR3. Assay used: immunoSEQ multiplex PCR; TCRdb lists only in-frame clones, some missing. The sample lists some 220,000 clones, about 86% occurring once. The data stem from a study of blood T cell repertoires in COVID-19. On the study more broadly: PBMCs, B-cell-depleted T cells, or T cells provided the cDNA or gDNA that made up the material.

The sequencing input was peripheral blood. This rearrangement joins TRBV6-1 to TRBJ1-1; perhaps TRBD1 as D (5 bases). This sequence originates from an older woman with acute or convalescent COVID-19. In nucleotides, the CDR3 is TGTGCCAGCAGTGAGGGGGAGGACACTGAAGCTTTCTTT. Translation gives CASSEGEDTEAFF.